The T cell receptor beta chain described here comes from a study of technical replicates of blood from four donors. Data came from immunoSEQ multiplex PCR; TCRdb stores just in-frame clones and leaves some out. The sample consists of just over 60,000 clones, more than 70% of them appearing once. The germline gives CDR1 PRHDT, CDR2 FYEKMQ (reference sequence). V lost 0 bases and J lost 3; bases outside the gene matches: 4. The CDR3 extends over 16 amino acids. V and J are TRBV13 and TRBJ2-5; TRBD2 matches at 10 bases. Specimen: PBMCs. This sequence was found in a human donor in good health. Some clones in this sample may be carry-over from other donors' samples. The CDR3 reads CASSLGVLAGKETQYF. CDR3 in DNA: TGTGCCAGCAGCTTAGGCGTACTAGCGGGAAAAGAGACCCAGTACTTC.